This is a list of T cell receptor beta chains from one sample in a study of cytomegalovirus exposure and HLA in healthy donors. The repertoire was sequenced with immunoSEQ multiplex PCR; TCRdb's copy has only in-frame clones and lacks some. This table has under 150,000 clones, approximately 80% appearing once. The sample was PBMCs. Every receptor here comes from a man in his late teens or twenties in good health and CMV-seronegative. The CDR3 runs from the conserved cysteine through the conserved F or W. The D gene is left open where the match is weak. Size values are once, few and many counts, or a class for expanded clones, and some rows have none.

size	D	J	V	DNA	CDR3
-	-	TRBJ1-2	TRBV11-2	TGTGCCAGCAGCTTAGTTTCAGGGGCGACGATCGGCTACACCTTC	CASSLVSGATIGYTF
-	-	TRBJ1-5	TRBV19	TGTGCCAGTAGTTTAGAAGCCGGGGGGGGAGGGCCCCAGCATTTT	CASSLEAGGGGPQHF
-	TRBD1	TRBJ2-2	TRBV11-3	TGTGCCAGCAGCCTGGGGACAGGGGGCGCCTCGAGGACCGGGGAGCTGTTTTTT	CASSLGTGGASRTGELFF
-	TRBD1	TRBJ2-2	TRBV5-6	TGTGCCAGCAGCTTGGTGGACAGGGGGCGGTCCGGGGAGCTGTTTTTT	CASSLVDRGRSGELFF
-	-	TRBJ1-2	TRBV7-6	TGTGCCAGCAGCCTCTTAGAGAAGGGGGGCTACACCTTC	CASSLLEKGGYTF
-	TRBD1	TRBJ1-1	TRBV5-1	TGCGCCAGCAGCTCCGGACAGGGGGGATCGGGCACTGAAGCTTTCTTT	CASSSGQGGSGTEAFF
once	-	TRBJ1-1	TRBV19	TGTGCCAGTAGAACAAAGGACATTTGGGGGCACACTGAAGCTTTCTTT	CASRTKDIWGHTEAFF
few	TRBD2	TRBJ2-2	TRBV27	TGTGCCAGCAGTCGGACTAGCGGGGTTGGCGGGGAGCTGTTTTTT	CASSRTSGVGGELFF
-	TRBD2	TRBJ2-6	TRBV7-6	TGTGCCAGCAGCTTTTACGGGGGGGCCCCCGGGGCCAACGTCCTGACTTTC	CASSFYGGAPGANVLTF
-	-	TRBJ1-5	TRBV18	TGTGCCAGCACCCGACAGGACAATCAGCCCCAGCATTTT	CASTRQDNQPQHF
-	-	TRBJ1-1	TRBV4-1	TGCGCCAGCAGAAACCAGGGGAAGAACACTGAAGCTTTCTTT	CASRNQGKNTEAFF
-	TRBD2	TRBJ2-3	TRBV19	TGCGCCAGTAGCACTAGCGGGGCGACCATGGATACGCAGTATTTT	CASSTSGATMDTQYF
-	TRBD2	TRBJ2-2	TRBV2	TGTGCCAGCAGTGGCCTTCGGGGGGAGAAAGGGGAGCTGTTTTTT	CASSGLRGEKGELFF
-	TRBD1	TRBJ2-7	TRBV2	TGTGCCAGCAGATCGGGACAGGCCAACGAGCAGTACTTC	CASRSGQANEQYF
-	TRBD1	TRBJ1-1	TRBV7-6	TGTGCCAGCAGCTTAGTCGGCCAGGGGGCGAACACTGAAGCTTTCTTT	CASSLVGQGANTEAFF
few	TRBD2	TRBJ2-5	TRBV5-1	TGCGCCAGCAGCCGGGGGACTAGCAGTCAAGAGACCCAGTACTTC	CASSRGTSSQETQYF
-	TRBD1	TRBJ1-5	TRBV15	TGTGCCACCAGCACACTGACAGGGACGGGGCAGCCCCAGCATTTT	CATSTLTGTGQPQHF
-	-	TRBJ1-1	TRBV5-4	TGTGCCAGCAGCTTGGAACCGGTGAACACTGAAGCTTTCTTT	CASSLEPVNTEAFF
-	-	TRBJ1-5	TRBV6-6	TGTGCCAGCAGTTACGAGGTAGTAAATAGCAATCAGCCCCAGCATTTT	CASSYEVVNSNQPQHF
-	TRBD1	TRBJ2-7	TRBV5-1	TGCGCCAGCAGCCGGGGACAGGATACCATCTACGAGCAGTACTTC	CASSRGQDTIYEQYF
-	TRBD2	TRBJ2-1	TRBV7-9	TGTGCCAGCAGCTCCGGGACTAGCGGTTTCTCCTACAATGAGCAGTTCTTC	CASSSGTSGFSYNEQFF
-	-	TRBJ2-3	TRBV9	TGTGCCAGCAGCGTAACTCGCCAGGCAGATACGCAGTATTTT	CASSVTRQADTQYF
-	TRBD1	TRBJ2-2	TRBV4-1	TGCGCCAGCAGCGGGGCAGGGGGCACCGGGGAGCTGTTTTTT	CASSGAGGTGELFF
-	-	TRBJ2-1	TRBV11-2	TGTGCCAGCAGCTTACCCGATGAGCAGTTCTTC	CASSLPDEQFF
-	TRBD1	TRBJ1-6	TRBV29-1	TGCAGCGTTTTACAGGGGACTAATTCACCCCTCCACTTT	CSVLQGTNSPLHF
-	-	TRBJ2-3	TRBV27	TGTGCCAGCAGTTTGTCAACCCCGGGGGTCACAGATACGCAGTATTTT	CASSLSTPGVTDTQYF
-	TRBD1	TRBJ1-3	TRBV6-1	TGTGCCAGCAGTGAACCGGGACAGGGGGCTGGAAACACCATATATTTT	CASSEPGQGAGNTIYF
-	TRBD2	TRBJ2-1	TRBV9	TGTGCCAGCAGCGTAGAATCTAGCGGGGGGCCATACAATGAGCAGTTCTTC	CASSVESSGGPYNEQFF
-	TRBD1	TRBJ2-3	TRBV10-1	TGCGCCAGCAAAGGACAGGGCACAGATACGCAGTATTTT	CASKGQGTDTQYF
few	TRBD1	TRBJ2-7	TRBV7-9	TGTGCCAGCAGCTCGTCGAGGACAGGGGGCATCTACGAGCAGTACTTC	CASSSSRTGGIYEQYF
-	TRBD1	TRBJ2-1	TRBV7-2	TGTGCCAGCAGCTTAAACAGGGGGCCCGACAATGAGCAGTTCTTC	CASSLNRGPDNEQFF
-	-	TRBJ2-5	TRBV6-1	TGTGCCAACCGAAATGACGGGACTCAAGAGACCCAGTACTTC	CANRNDGTQETQYF
-	-	TRBJ1-2	TRBV5-6	TGTGCCAGCAGTCCGGGTTCGGTAAACTATGGCTACACCTTC	CASSPGSVNYGYTF
-	TRBD1	TRBJ2-2	TRBV7-3	TGTGCCAGCAGCCCGCTAGGGGACAGAGAACACCGGGAGCTGTTTTTT	CASSPLGDREHRELFF
-	TRBD2	TRBJ2-3	TRBV25-1	TGTGCCAGCAGTGAATGGGGGGGACGCACAGATACGCAGTATTTT	CASSEWGGRTDTQYF
-	-	TRBJ2-3	TRBV15	TGTGCCACCAGCAGAGTTGGAACTAGTCTTACAGATACGCAGTATTTT	CATSRVGTSLTDTQYF
few	TRBD1	TRBJ2-5	TRBV7-7	TGTGCCAGCAGCTACGGACAGGGGTTAGTAGAGACCCAGTACTTC	CASSYGQGLVETQYF
-	-	TRBJ1-5	TRBV5-8	TGTGCCAGCAGCCGACAGAGAAATCAGCCCCAGCATTTT	CASSRQRNQPQHF
-	-	TRBJ2-7	TRBV6-1	TGTGCCAGCACGCAGGGGGGTTATGGCGAGCAGTACTTC	CASTQGGYGEQYF
-	-	TRBJ2-3	TRBV4-2	TGTGCCAGCAGCCGGGAACAGGGCGGGGGAGGGGCAGATACGCAGTATTTT	CASSREQGGGGADTQYF
-	TRBD1	TRBJ1-2	TRBV10-3	TGTGCCATCAGGTCCCCGGACAGGGGGCATGGCTACACCTTC	CAIRSPDRGHGYTF
once	-	TRBJ2-2	TRBV7-9	TGTGCCAGCAGCTTAGAGGCCGGGGCCGGGGAGCTGTTTTTT	CASSLEAGAGELFF
-	TRBD1	TRBJ1-5	TRBV27	TGTGCCAGCAGTTTAACCAGGGGGAGCAATCAGCCCCAGCATTTT	CASSLTRGSNQPQHF
-	-	TRBJ2-3	TRBV13	TGTGCCAGCAGCTTAAGCCGGTCAGATACGCAGTATTTT	CASSLSRSDTQYF
-	TRBD1	TRBJ1-5	TRBV4-2	TGTGCCAGCAGCCAAGACGGACAGGGAAATCAGCCCCAGCATTTT	CASSQDGQGNQPQHF